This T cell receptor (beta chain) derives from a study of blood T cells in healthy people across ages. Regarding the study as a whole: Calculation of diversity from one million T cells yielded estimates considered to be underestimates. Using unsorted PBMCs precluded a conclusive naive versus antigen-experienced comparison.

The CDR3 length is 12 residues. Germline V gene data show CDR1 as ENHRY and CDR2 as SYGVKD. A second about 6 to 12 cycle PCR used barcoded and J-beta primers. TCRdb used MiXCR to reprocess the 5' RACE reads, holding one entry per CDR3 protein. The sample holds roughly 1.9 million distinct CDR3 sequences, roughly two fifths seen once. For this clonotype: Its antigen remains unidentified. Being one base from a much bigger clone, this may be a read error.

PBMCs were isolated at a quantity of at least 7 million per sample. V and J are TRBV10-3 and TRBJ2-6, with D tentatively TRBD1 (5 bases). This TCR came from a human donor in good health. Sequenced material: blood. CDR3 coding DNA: TGTGCCACTCTTTCTGGGGCCAACGTCCGGACTTTC. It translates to CATLSGANVRTF.